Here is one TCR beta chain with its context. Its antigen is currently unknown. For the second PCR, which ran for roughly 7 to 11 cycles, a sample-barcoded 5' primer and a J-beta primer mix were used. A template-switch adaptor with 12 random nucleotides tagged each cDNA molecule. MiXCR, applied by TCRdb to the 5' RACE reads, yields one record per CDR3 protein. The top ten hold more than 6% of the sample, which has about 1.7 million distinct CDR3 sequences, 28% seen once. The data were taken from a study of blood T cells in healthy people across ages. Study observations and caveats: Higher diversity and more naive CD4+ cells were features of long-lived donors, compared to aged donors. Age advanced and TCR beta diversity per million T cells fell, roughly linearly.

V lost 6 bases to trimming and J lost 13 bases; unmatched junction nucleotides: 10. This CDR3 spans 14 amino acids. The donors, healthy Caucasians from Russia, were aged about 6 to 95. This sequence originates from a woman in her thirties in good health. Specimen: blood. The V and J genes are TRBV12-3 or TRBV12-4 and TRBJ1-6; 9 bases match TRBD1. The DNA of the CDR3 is TGTGCCAGCAGCCAGACAGGGGGAAACGGGCCCCTCCACTTT. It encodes CASSQTGGNGPLHF.